These T cell receptor beta chains were read from a single sample in a study of blood T cell repertoires in COVID-19. The table came from immunoSEQ multiplex PCR; TCRdb's copy has only in-frame clones and leaves some out. This table has approximately 300,000 clones, around four fifths appearing once. Sequenced sample: peripheral blood. The receptors shown here come from a woman aged 50 to 60 with acute or convalescent COVID-19. The CDR3 runs from the conserved cysteine through the conserved F or W. The order of the fields is clone size, J gene, V gene, D gene, CDR3 DNA, CDR3 protein. A D gene is named only where the DNA matches it firmly. Size is stated for part of the rows, as once, few or many counts, or as a class when the clone is expanded.

-,TRBJ1-5,TRBV29-1,-,TGCAGCGTTGTTACCGGGGGGAGTCAGCCCCAGCATTTT,CSVVTGGSQPQHF
-,TRBJ2-2,TRBV7-6,TRBD2,TGTGCCAGCAGCTTATCACTAGCGGCCGGGGAGCTGTTTTTT,CASSLSLAAGELFF
-,TRBJ2-2,TRBV11-1,TRBD2,TGTGCCAGCAGCTTTGCGGGAGGGTTGGCCGGGGAGCTGTTTTTT,CASSFAGGLAGELFF
-,TRBJ1-5,TRBV19,TRBD1,TGTGCCAGTAGATTGGACAGGGGCCCCGATCAGCCCCAGCATTTT,CASRLDRGPDQPQHF
once,TRBJ2-5,TRBV14,-,TGTGCCAGCAGCCAATTCAGGGGGGCAGGCGGTGGAATGGAGGAGACCCAGTACTTC,CASSQFRGAGGGMEETQYF
-,TRBJ2-2,TRBV5-1,TRBD1,TGCGCCAGCAGCGTCGGACAGGGGAGCGGAACCGGGGAGCTGTTTTTT,CASSVGQGSGTGELFF
-,TRBJ2-6,TRBV19,-,TGTGCCAGTCGGTATGTTGGTGGGGCCAACGTCCTGACTTTC,CASRYVGGANVLTF
-,TRBJ1-6,TRBV2,TRBD1,TGTGCCAGCTCCCAGACAGGGTATTCACCCCTCCACTTT,CASSQTGYSPLHF
-,TRBJ2-5,TRBV4-2,TRBD1,TGTGCCAGCAGCCAAATCGGGACAGGGAGTACGGAGACCCAGTACTTC,CASSQIGTGSTETQYF
-,TRBJ1-5,TRBV5-6,-,TGTGCCAGCAGCTTGGCCGGGGTCGGCAATCAGCCCCAGCATTTT,CASSLAGVGNQPQHF
-,TRBJ2-5,TRBV30,TRBD2,TGTGCTCGGGACAGGGGACTAGCGGGAGCGGGGGAGACCCAGTACTTC,CARDRGLAGAGETQYF
many,TRBJ2-2,TRBV7-7,TRBD2,TGTGCCAGCAGCCCAGGGAGGGGTAACACCGGGGAGCTGTTTTTT,CASSPGRGNTGELFF
once,TRBJ1-2,TRBV5-1,-,TGCGCCAGCAGCTTGGACGGCAGAGCGTATGGCTACACCTTC,CASSLDGRAYGYTF
-,TRBJ1-4,TRBV5-1,TRBD1,TGCGCCAGCAGCTTGGTGGGACAGGGGGATGAAAAACTGTTTTTT,CASSLVGQGDEKLFF
-,TRBJ1-5,TRBV6-5,-,TGTGCCAGCAGTTCCCGGGGCAATCAGCCCCAGCATTTT,CASSSRGNQPQHF
once,TRBJ2-3,TRBV3-1/TRBV3-2,-,TGTGCCAGCAGCCAAAACGTTGCGGATACGCAGTATTTT,CASSQNVADTQYF
-,TRBJ2-2,TRBV7-3,-,TGTGCCAGCAGCTTAAGTTCCGGTACCCTGAACACCGGGGAGCTGTTTTTT,CASSLSSGTLNTGELFF
once,TRBJ1-1,TRBV7-9,-,TGTGCCAGCAGCCCTCAGGCCACTGAAGCTTTCTTT,CASSPQATEAFF
-,TRBJ1-6,TRBV7-9,-,TGTGCCAGCAGCCGGGACAACTATAATTCACCCCTCCACTTT,CASSRDNYNSPLHF
-,TRBJ2-7,TRBV9,TRBD2,TGTGCCAGCAGCCGGCTAGCGGCCTCCTACGAGCAGTACTTC,CASSRLAASYEQYF
-,TRBJ1-3,TRBV9,TRBD1,TGTGCCAGCAGCGGCGGACAGGGCCCTGGAAACACCATATATTTT,CASSGGQGPGNTIYF
-,TRBJ2-1,TRBV27,-,TGTGCCAGCAGTTTAGGCAGCTACAATGAGCAGTTCTTC,CASSLGSYNEQFF
-,TRBJ2-7,TRBV6-2/TRBV6-3,TRBD2,TGTGCCAGCAGTTATAGACTAGCGGGACCGCTCCCGGCCGAGCAGTACTTC,CASSYRLAGPLPAEQYF
-,TRBJ1-5,TRBV3-1/TRBV3-2,TRBD1,TGTGCCAGCAGCCACTCGGGGACAGACAATCAGCCCCAGCATTTT,CASSHSGTDNQPQHF
-,TRBJ1-4,TRBV5-1,-,TGCGCCAGCAGCCCAGGGATCGGAGAAAAACTGTTTTTT,CASSPGIGEKLFF
-,TRBJ2-1,TRBV24-1,TRBD1,TGTGCCACCAGTGAGCCCCCGGGACAGGGCGGACACAATGAGCAGTTCTTC,CATSEPPGQGGHNEQFF
once,TRBJ2-3,TRBV11-2,TRBD1,TGTGCCAGCAGCCTGGGACAGGGGACAGATACGCAGTATTTT,CASSLGQGTDTQYF
once,TRBJ2-3,TRBV5-1,TRBD2,TGCGCCAGCAGCTTGGGACTAGCTGACCACACAGATACGCAGTATTTT,CASSLGLADHTDTQYF
-,TRBJ2-7,TRBV19,-,TGTGCCAGTAGTATCGGGTTTGGTAGCTCCTACGAGCAGTACTTC,CASSIGFGSSYEQYF
-,TRBJ2-2,TRBV6-2/TRBV6-3,TRBD2,TGTGCCAGCAGTGCCTCTAGCGGGACGAACACCGGGGAGCTGTTTTTT,CASSASSGTNTGELFF
-,TRBJ1-3,TRBV11-2,-,TGTGCCAGCAGCTTAGCGAGCTCTGGAAACACCATATATTTT,CASSLASSGNTIYF
few,TRBJ2-1,TRBV5-1,TRBD1,TGCGCCAGCAGCCTGGACAGGATGACCTACAATGAGCAGTTCTTC,CASSLDRMTYNEQFF
-,TRBJ1-5,TRBV7-2,-,TGTGCCAGCAGCATAACTCGACAACAGCCCCAGCATTTT,CASSITRQQPQHF
-,TRBJ1-5,TRBV6-6,TRBD1,TGTGCCAGCAGTTTCTCACAGGGGGAGCCCCAGCATTTT,CASSFSQGEPQHF
once,TRBJ2-2,TRBV19,-,TGTGCCAGTAGTATAGTGGCAGGGCCATTCGGGGAGCTGTTTTTT,CASSIVAGPFGELFF
many,TRBJ1-3,TRBV30,-,TGTGCCTCATTCCTGGGGAGGTATAACTCTGGAAACACCATATATTTT,CASFLGRYNSGNTIYF
-,TRBJ2-1,TRBV7-3,-,TGTGCCAGCAGCATGCTAGCGAGTTACGACAATGAGCAGTTCTTC,CASSMLASYDNEQFF
-,TRBJ2-7,TRBV21-1,-,TGTGCCAGCAGCAAAGCGAGGGGGGGCGAGCAGTACTTC,CASSKARGGEQYF
-,TRBJ1-1,TRBV25-1,TRBD1,TGTGCCAGCAGTGAAGGGACAGGGATTACCAACACTGAAGCTTTCTTT,CASSEGTGITNTEAFF
-,TRBJ2-1,TRBV9,TRBD2,TGTGCCAGCAGCGCCAATAGCGGGGGGGCCAATGAGCAGTTCTTC,CASSANSGGANEQFF
-,TRBJ1-5,TRBV2,-,TGTGCCAGCAGTGAACGAGGTCAGCCCCAGCATTTT,CASSERGQPQHF